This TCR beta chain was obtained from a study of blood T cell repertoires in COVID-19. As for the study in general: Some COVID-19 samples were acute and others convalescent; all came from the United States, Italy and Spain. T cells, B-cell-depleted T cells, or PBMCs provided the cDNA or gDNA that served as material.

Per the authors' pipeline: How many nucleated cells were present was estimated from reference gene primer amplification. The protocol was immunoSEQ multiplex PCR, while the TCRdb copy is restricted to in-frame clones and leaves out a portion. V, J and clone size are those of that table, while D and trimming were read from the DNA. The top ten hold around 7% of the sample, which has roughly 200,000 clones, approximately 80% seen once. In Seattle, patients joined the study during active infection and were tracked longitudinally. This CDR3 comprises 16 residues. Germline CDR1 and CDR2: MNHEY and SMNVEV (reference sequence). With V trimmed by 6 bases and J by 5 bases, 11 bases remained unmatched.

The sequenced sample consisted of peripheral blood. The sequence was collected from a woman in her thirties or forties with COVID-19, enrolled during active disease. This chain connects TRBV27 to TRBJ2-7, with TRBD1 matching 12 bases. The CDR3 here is CASRAFRDRGPHEQYF. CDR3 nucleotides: TGTGCCAGCAGGGCCTTCCGGGACAGGGGGCCCCACGAGCAGTACTTC.